Listed below are T cell receptor beta chains from one sample, sequenced in a study of control samples from healthy donors and cancer patients. Some clones are missing from TCRdb's copy, which holds only in-frame ones; the method was immunoSEQ multiplex PCR. The sample carries tens of thousands of clones, 85% recorded once. Input material: blood. Every receptor here comes from a middle-aged man in good health. The conserved cysteine and the conserved F or W are not part of the CDR3 here. Fields, in order: J gene, V gene, CDR3 protein.

TRBJ2-1 | TRBV23-1 | ASSQSNLQQDNEQF
TRBJ1-5 | TRBV5-1 | ASSLTDDRNQPQH
TRBJ1-6 | TRBV10-3 | AIRMGQGNSPLH
TRBJ1-5 | TRBV28 | ASSPDGTGGNQPQH
TRBJ2-7 | TRBV3-1/TRBV3-2 | ASSHLAGVNEQY
TRBJ2-7 | TRBV28 | ASSFDLNEQY
TRBJ2-2 | TRBV2 | ASSERLAGGTGELF
TRBJ2-7 | TRBV11-3 | ASSLMGLAGEYEQY
TRBJ2-1 | TRBV25-1 | ASSEAGTKDEQF
TRBJ2-7 | TRBV5-1 | ASSLPRESTNYEQY
TRBJ1-2 | TRBV10-3 | AISERQGDYGYT
TRBJ2-6 | TRBV27 | ASSSDRVGAGANVLT
TRBJ1-2 | TRBV30 | AWSRQGGLYGYT
TRBJ2-1 | TRBV19 | ASSIVAGGLSYNEQF
TRBJ2-1 | TRBV2 | ASTGAAFDNEQF
TRBJ2-1 | TRBV27 | ASSSPTGTGLYNEQF
TRBJ1-1 | TRBV6-5 | ASSHHTEAF
TRBJ1-2 | TRBV9 | ASSVAGDWDGYT
TRBJ2-2 | TRBV9 | ASSVVPAGTGGENGELF
TRBJ1-4 | TRBV25-1 | ASSDNIGLFSPGKLF
TRBJ2-1 | TRBV4-2 | ASSPQSLGTKYNEQF
TRBJ2-2 | TRBV5-1 | ASSQLAGLNTGELF
TRBJ1-1 | TRBV9 | ASSLGSANTEAF
TRBJ1-1 | TRBV4-1 | ASSRGLQATEAF
TRBJ1-6 | TRBV7-9 | ASSLVATVNYNSPLH
TRBJ1-1 | TRBV6-2/TRBV6-3 | ASSTDRATNRNTEAF
TRBJ1-3 | TRBV19 | ASRESGNTIY
TRBJ1-1 | TRBV19 | ASSSKARGPGTDTEAF
TRBJ2-7 | TRBV5-1 | ASSTGETGGFDEQY
TRBJ1-1 | TRBV7-9 | ASSLSTAISTEAF
TRBJ2-1 | TRBV2 | ASRAEMSSYNEQF
TRBJ2-2 | TRBV6-2/TRBV6-3 | ASSYGGTGELF
TRBJ2-7 | TRBV19 | ASSIRGTGDSYEQY
TRBJ1-2 | TRBV5-1 | ASSPGQGQGYT